Listed below are T cell receptor beta chains from one sample, sequenced in a study of control samples from healthy donors and cancer patients. Generated by immunoSEQ multiplex PCR, the TCRdb table keeps only in-frame clones and is missing some. This table holds 60,000 to 95,000 clones, around nine tenths found once. Material: PBMCs. All receptors derive from a woman aged 50 to 60 with colorectal cancer. CDR3s include the opening cysteine and the closing phenylalanine or tryptophan. The D gene is left open where the match is weak. Only some rows state a clone size, as once, few, many or a class for expanded clones.

v_call	clone_size	d_call	j_call	cdr3_aa	cdr3_nt
TRBV19	-	-	TRBJ2-5	CASSRQDGETQYF	TGTGCCAGTAGCCGACAGGATGGGGAGACCCAGTACTTC
TRBV5-6	few	-	TRBJ1-5	CASSRRGSSNQPQHF	TGTGCCAGCAGCCGCCGGGGTTCTAGCAATCAGCCCCAGCATTTT
TRBV21-1	-	-	TRBJ1-1	CASSKDGGNTEAFF	TGTGCCAGCAGCAAAGATGGGGGGAACACTGAAGCTTTCTTT
TRBV10-1	-	-	TRBJ2-1	CASSDPGSTNEQFF	TGCGCCAGCAGTGATCCAGGGAGTACCAATGAGCAGTTCTTC
TRBV5-1	-	-	TRBJ2-1	CASSALAGGMINEQFF	TGCGCCAGCAGCGCCCTGGCCGGGGGCATGATCAATGAGCAGTTCTTC
TRBV7-2	-	-	TRBJ1-4	CASSVQGRTTNEKLFF	TGTGCCAGCAGCGTTCAGGGGCGAACAACTAATGAAAAACTGTTTTTT
TRBV6-2/TRBV6-3	-	-	TRBJ2-5	CASSSSGLETQYF	TGTGCCAGCAGTTCCAGCGGGTTAGAGACCCAGTACTTC
TRBV7-9	-	-	TRBJ1-1	CASSVGAEAFF	TGTGCCAGCAGCGTCGGCGCTGAAGCTTTCTTT
TRBV18	-	-	TRBJ1-2	CASSPPGGGDLYGYTF	TGTGCCAGCTCACCGCCCGGTGGAGGGGATCTCTATGGCTACACCTTC
TRBV7-2	-	-	TRBJ1-5	CASSSQGEQPQHF	TGTGCCAGCAGCTCGCAGGGTGAGCAGCCCCAGCATTTT
TRBV5-4	-	TRBD1	TRBJ2-5	CASSSGTGLQETQYF	TGTGCCAGCAGCTCAGGGACAGGCCTTCAAGAGACCCAGTACTTC
TRBV2	-	TRBD1	TRBJ1-5	CASRQGAGNQPQHF	TGTGCCAGCAGACAGGGGGCGGGCAATCAGCCCCAGCATTTT
TRBV6-5	-	TRBD1	TRBJ1-5	CASSPGTGNQPQHF	TGTGCCAGCAGCCCCGGGACAGGCAATCAGCCCCAGCATTTT
TRBV7-9	-	-	TRBJ1-1	CASSPWGDPNTEAFF	TGTGCCAGCAGCCCCTGGGGCGACCCGAACACTGAAGCTTTCTTT
TRBV27	-	-	TRBJ1-2	CASSSRRQGSDYGYTF	TGTGCCAGCAGTTCCCGCAGGCAGGGGTCGGACTATGGCTACACCTTC
TRBV5-1	few	-	TRBJ1-2	CASSDGYLGSYTF	TGCGCCAGCAGTGATGGCTACTTGGGGAGCTACACCTTC
TRBV5-1	-	TRBD1	TRBJ2-1	CASREGQGTNEQFF	TGCGCCAGCAGAGAGGGACAGGGGACCAATGAGCAGTTCTTC
TRBV6-5	-	TRBD1	TRBJ1-6	CASSLDRLGSPLHF	TGTGCCAGCAGTTTGGACAGGTTAGGCTCACCCCTCCACTTT
TRBV5-1	-	TRBD1	TRBJ1-1	CASSLTGDPQGPPFF	TGCGCCAGCAGCTTGACAGGGGACCCCCAGGGGCCTCCTTTCTTT
TRBV10-3	few	-	TRBJ1-2	CAISEGMMDGYTF	TGTGCCATCAGTGAAGGCATGATGGATGGCTACACCTTC
TRBV12-3/TRBV12-4	-	-	TRBJ1-5	CASRITTDQPQHF	TGTGCCAGCAGGATCACTACAGATCAGCCCCAGCATTTT
TRBV30	once	TRBD1	TRBJ1-4	CAWTGQQNEKLFF	TGTGCCTGGACGGGACAGCAGAATGAAAAACTGTTTTTT
TRBV7-2	-	TRBD1	TRBJ1-5	CASSLAPNRGTNQPQHF	TGTGCCAGCAGCTTAGCCCCTAACAGGGGCACAAATCAGCCCCAGCATTTT
TRBV6-5	-	-	TRBJ1-3	CASRFNRDVDTIYF	TGTGCCAGCAGGTTTAACAGGGACGTGGACACCATATATTTT